The next 15 T cell receptor beta chains were all read from a single sample in a study of chemoradiotherapy in HPV16-positive cancers (dated by TCRdb to the early 2020s). Libraries came from the immunoSEQ multiplex PCR assay. TCRdb mirrors the immuneACCESS table, restricted to in-frame sequences. Some clones are absent from its copies; in checked studies, under half trace to an unresolved V gene, and the reason for the others is unknown. This sample is represented by around 15,000 clones; 55% to 75% of them were singletons. The top ten clonotypes cover around 19% of the sample. This sample was taken from a patient who underwent chemoradiotherapy. The origin of the receptors is a human donor with HPV-associated anogenital cancer.

This chain joins TRBV10-2 and TRBJ2-5, with 9 bases matching TRBD2. Trimming cost V 2 bases and J 6 bases; bases outside gene matches: 4. This CDR3 contains 14 residues. CDR1 is WSHSY, CDR2 SAAADI, per germline. For the CDR3, the DNA is TGCGCCAGCAGTGAGCCAGCGGGGGGACAGACCCAGTACTTC. Amino acid sequence: CASSEPAGGQTQYF.

The genes are TRBV7-2 and TRBJ2-5, with 8 positions matching TRBD1. The CDR3 spans 14 residues. Germline CDR1 reads SGHTA; CDR2 reads FQGNSA. V shed 3 bases and J 5 bases; nucleotides not matched to a gene: 5. The CDR3 DNA sequence: TGTGCCAGCAGCTTCCCGAGACAGGGGGAGACCCAGTACTTC. This gives the protein CASSFPRQGETQYF.

The CDR3 DNA reads as TGTGCCAGTAGTATAGGAGGGGGCGATGAGCAGTTCTTC. Its translation is CASSIGGGDEQFF. The chain joins TRBV19 to TRBJ2-1; TRBD1 matches at 7 bases. V gave up 1 base and J gave up 8 bases; unmatched junction bases: 2. Germline lookup yields CDR1 LNHDA and CDR2 SQIVND (reference sequence). This CDR3 region has 13 residues.

The DNA for the CDR3 is TGTGCCAGCAGCGCGAGGGACAGAACCTACGAGCAGTACTTC. Translated, it gives CASSARDRTYEQYF. The chain recombines TRBV7-2 with TRBJ2-7; 7 positions match TRBD1. The germline V gene has CDR1 SGHTA and CDR2 FQGNSA. The V segment lost 5 bases and the J segment 2 bases; nucleotides outside the gene matches: 6. The CDR3 runs to 14 residues.

The V call is TRBV6-4, the J call TRBJ1-5; the D gene is possibly TRBD1 (5 bases). Trimming took 3 bases from V and 6 from J, leaving 9 bases between them. Germline CDR1 MRHNA, CDR2 SNTAGT. CDR3 length equals 13 residues. For the CDR3, the DNA is TGTGCCAGCAGTGAGGGGGAGGGTCAGCCCCAGCATTTT. Translated: CASSEGEGQPQHF.

The chain links TRBV5-1 to TRBJ2-5; D gene uncertain. The CDR3 extends over 15 amino acids. V lost 0 bases and J lost 3, with 12 bases in between. CDR1 and CDR2 from the germline V gene are SGHRS and YFSETQ. CDR3 residues: CASSLGTQSKETQYF. The CDR3 coding sequence is TGCGCCAGCAGCTTGGGGACCCAGTCAAAAGAGACCCAGTACTTC.

The chain is built from TRBV30 and TRBJ1-5; D remains unclear. Per the germline V gene, CDR1 is GTSNPN and CDR2 is SVGIG (reference sequence). The CDR3 spans 13 residues. V was pared by 0 bases and J by 1 base, with 4 bases between. The CDR3 DNA follows: TGTGCCTGGAGTGTGGGGAGCAATCAGCCCCAGCATTTT. It encodes CAWSVGSNQPQHF. Filled out from reference TRBV30 and TRBJ1-5, the complete variable domain reads SQTIHQWPATLVQPVGSPLSLECTVEGTSNPNLYWYRQAAGRGLQLLFYSVGIGQISSEVPQNLSASRPQDRQFILSSKKLLLSDSGFYLCAWSVGSNQPQHFGDGTRLSIL.

This rearrangement joins TRBV5-6 to TRBJ1-5; TRBD1 agrees at 8 bases. The CDR3 loop spans 16 amino acids. The germline gives CDR1 SGHDT, CDR2 YYEEEE. V lost 3 bases and J lost 7; bases outside the gene matches: 12. CDR3 DNA: TGTGCCAGCAGCTCTAAACAGGGGGTAAACGGACAGCCCCAGCATTTT. This sequence encodes CASSSKQGVNGQPQHF.

The genes are TRBV21-1 and TRBJ1-5; TRBD1 is the table's D call and was not checked against the DNA. TRBV21-1 counts as a pseudogene. The CDR3 covers 17 residues. This CDR3 is CASSKVGSSGSNQPQHF. CDR3 coding DNA: TGTGCCAGCAGCAAAGTGGGATCCTCAGGGAGCAATCAGCCCCAGCATTTT.

The chain has TRBV5-8 and TRBJ1-1; D might be TRBD1 (5 bases). Germline assignment: CDR1 SGHTS and CDR2 YDEGEE. There are 11 residues in the CDR3. Trimming left V 8 bases short and J 10 bases short, with 15 bases between. CDR3 coding DNA: TGTGCCAGTTCCCAGGGAATCCGAGCTTTCTTT. It translates to CASSQGIRAFF. Using reference TRBV5-8 and TRBJ1-1 for the parts outside the CDR3, the full variable domain is EAGVTQSPTHLIKTRGQQATLRCSPISGHTSVYWYQQALGLGLQFLLWYDEGEERNRGNFPPRFSGRQFPNYSSELNVNALELEDSALYLCASSQGIRAFFGQGTRLTVV.

The chain joins TRBV6-5 to TRBJ1-1; D perhaps matches TRBD1 (6 bases). This CDR3 has 13 residues. Germline lookup yields CDR1 MNHEY and CDR2 SVGAGI. Trimming shortened V by 6 bases and J by 4 bases, and 12 bases separated the two germline ends. CDR3 residues: CASRQGGVTEAFF. Written as DNA, the CDR3 is TGTGCCAGCAGACAGGGAGGGGTCACTGAAGCTTTCTTT.

The CDR3 nucleotides read TGCGCCAGCAGCCAAGCCTTTTCTGAAGCTTTCTTT. Its protein is CASSQAFSEAFF. The chain employs TRBV4-1 and TRBJ1-1; no reliable D call. Deletions cut 1 base from V and 6 bases from J, with 6 bases between. Per the germline V gene, CDR1 is MGHRA and CDR2 is YSYEKL. This CDR3 region has 12 residues.

This clone has only a few counts. The rearrangement uses TRBV19 and TRBJ1-6, with D possibly TRBD1 on 5 matching bases. Germline assignment: CDR1 LNHDA and CDR2 SQIVND (reference sequence). V shed 5 bases and J shed 7 bases, with 12 bases lying between them. The CDR3 totals 14 residues. CDR3 sequence reads: CASSPQGSNSPLHF. Written as DNA, the CDR3 is TGTGCCAGTAGTCCCCAGGGTAGCAATTCACCCCTCCACTTT.

The chain uses TRBV6-1 and TRBJ2-1; weak D call: TRBD1 (6 bases). Looked up from germline, CDR1 is MNHNS and CDR2 is SASEGT. With 6 bases removed from V and 1 base from J, the gap between germline ends came to 10 bases. The CDR3 loop spans 14 amino acids. The CDR3 DNA sequence: TGTGCCAGCAGCTGGGGGCCTTCCTACAATGAGCAGTTCTTC. Residues: CASSWGPSYNEQFF.

The chain couples TRBV9 to TRBJ2-6, with unresolved D. The length of the CDR3 is 15 residues. Germline loops: CDR1 SGDLS, CDR2 YYNGEE. V was cut by 3 bases and J by 0 bases, with 7 bases left in between. CDR3 coding DNA: TGTGCCAGCAGCGATGCTAGCTCTGGGGCCAACGTCCTGACTTTC. This translates into CASSDASSGANVLTF.